This T cell receptor (beta chain) was profiled in a study of cytomegalovirus exposure and HLA in healthy donors. Study-wide background: The study's early data release held about 85 million unique TCRs from HLA-typed donors. Study-wide findings and caveats: There were about 160 TCR beta chains listed as cytomegalovirus-associated. HLA allele associations emerged for around 16,000 TCR beta sequences in a later analysis, at 0.05 false discovery rate.

The CDR3 extends over 14 amino acids. CDR1 is SNHLY, CDR2 FYNNEI, per germline. The germline V and J ends were trimmed by 3 bases and 5 bases, with 12 bases remaining between them. Whereas donors were nominally healthy upon sampling, unrecorded immune exposures were probable. This clone was detected a few times. Its antigen is not identified. With 60 Vbeta and 13 Jbeta primers, the PCR was carried out. Sequencing was performed with immunoSEQ multiplex PCR; in TCRdb, only in-frame clones are kept and a portion is missing. The sample shows 54,000 or so clones, about two thirds of them seen only once. The receptor was isolated from a woman aged 55-69 years in good health and CMV-seropositive. Sample: PBMCs. V is TRBV2 and J is TRBJ2-3; D perhaps matches TRBD2 (6 bases). DNA for the CDR3: TGTGCCAGCAGTGACCAGGGACTTCTAGATACGCAGTATTTT. The encoded protein is CASSDQGLLDTQYF.